This TCR beta chain was identified in a study of human T cells and chemical hapten exposure. Whole-study results and caveats: A positive correlation with patch test score was shown by PT1 expanded TCR counts.

Time point: patch test 2, 6 weeks after DPC sensitization. Sample treatment: therapeutic diphenylcyclopropenone sensitization with weekly scalp DPC. This CDR3 region has 12 residues. For the library, individual cDNA molecules each received unique molecular identifiers. Using its own MiXCR run on the RACE reads, TCRdb lists one record per CDR3 protein. The repertoire consists of about 110,000 distinct CDR3 sequences, with roughly a tenth occurring once and the leading ten covering about 3.1%. Points on this clonotype: What it recognizes is unknown. One end of the junction fails to match germline, which may point to a read error.

This rearrangement joins TRBV12-3 or TRBV12-4 to TRBJ1-1; tentative D call: TRBD1 (5 bases). The receptor comes from a woman aged 35 to 49 with alopecia areata. Some clones in this sample may be carry-over from other donors' samples. The material sequenced was whole blood, taken in connection with sensitization to the hapten diphenylcyclopropenone (DPC). CDR3 in amino acids: CVSSLTGTEAFF. CDR3 sequence (DNA): TGTGTCAGCAGTTTAACGGGGACCGAAGCTTTCTTT.